The present TCR beta chain was sequenced within a study of T-cell reconstitution after alpha-beta-depleted transplantation in children. Notes on the study in general: At day 60, the high TCRbeta diversity found in some patients originated from recipient T cells and thymic progenitors that had survived. There were reportedly several hundred expanded graft clones from which alpha-beta T cells came about two months after transplant. T-cell counts and diversity at one year following transplant were attributed mainly to newly produced T cells.

Details on this clonotype: Its antigen remains unknown.

As it was prepared, the TCRbeta library received unique molecular identifiers. TCRdb reprocessed the PCR reads with MiXCR, giving one entry per CDR3 protein. The sample carries approximately 630,000 distinct CDR3 sequences, 13% recorded once. CDR3 size: 18 residues. Germline CDR1 is LGHNA and CDR2 is YNFKEQ. J gave up 3 bases and V 0 bases, and 10 bases lay outside the gene matches. The J gene is TRBJ2-7, the V gene TRBV4-2, with 11 bases matching TRBD2. Here the sequenced sample was PBMCs, taken before TCRalphabeta/CD19-depleted stem cell transplant. The receptor was isolated from a girl aged 2-10 years with congenital amegakaryocytic thrombocytopenia, due to receive a stem cell transplant. This CDR3 is CASSQDPLAGALFYEQYF. CDR3 coding DNA: TGTGCCAGCAGCCAAGATCCACTAGCGGGAGCTTTGTTCTACGAGCAGTACTTC.